Sequencing of this TCR beta chain was carried out in a study of OX40 agonist ivuxolimab in advanced cancers. Whole-study context: People in dose escalation had one of these cancers: hepatocellular carcinoma, melanoma, renal cell or head and neck cancer. The group had a mean age of roughly 65 years, ranged from about 23 to 85, and was around 82% male. Study-wide results and caveats: Within 6 weeks, CD4+ and CD8+ blood T cells expanded clonally at 0.1 to 3.0 mg/kg.

Produced via immunoSEQ multiplex PCR; TCRdb's table is partial and in-frame only. Of tens of thousands of clones in the sample, approximately 83% were seen once. The germline gives CDR1 LGHNA, CDR2 YNFKEQ. This CDR3 contains 15 residues. V lost 3 bases to trimming and J lost 8 bases; unmatched junction nucleotides: 5. As to this clone: What it recognizes is unknown.

The source material was CD4+ or CD8+ T cells sorted from blood, sampled in a trial of the OX40 agonist ivuxolimab. The origin of this receptor is an adult with an advanced solid tumor such as melanoma, head and neck, liver or kidney cancer. The genes are TRBV4-2 and TRBJ1-4; 11 bases agree with TRBD1. The CDR3 protein is CASSQAGTGGEKLFF. The CDR3 DNA reads as TGTGCCAGCAGCCAGGCCGGGACAGGGGGAGAAAAACTGTTTTTT.